This T cell receptor beta chain derives from a study of blood T cell repertoires in COVID-19 (dated by TCRdb to 2020 to 2022). Looking at the study overall: The collaborator samples originated in the United States, Italy and Spain and spanned the acute and convalescent phases of COVID-19. A de-identified subject ID, COVID-19 status, age in years and sex were almost always included in the sample metadata. The samples were drawn from two sources: the first 160 participants of the ongoing ImmuneRACE study, and 1,200 or so subjects contributed by 6 global collaborators. The repertoires were released in a freely available public database intended as a resource for research on the immune response to SARS-CoV-2. Subjects who had been exposed to COVID-19, were actively infected with it, or had recovered from it provided the deeply sampled blood TCRbeta repertoires that made up the dataset. Where available, HLA class I and class II types were obtained from metadata supplied by the sample provider rather than from assay-based typing. The prospective study material was composed of cDNA or gDNA derived from T cells, B-cell-depleted T cells, or PBMCs. Overall study results and their limits: Clinical and demographic metadata were provided uncurated, with the amount varying by source and participant.

Participants in the prospective study were enrolled through a virtual design, were aged roughly 18 to 100 years, and lived in 20 to 30 United States geographic areas. To assign participants to cohorts, the prospective study relied on clinical history that participants themselves reported in a screening survey and a study questionnaire. Recovered participants in ImmuneRACE Cohort 3 were defined by two consecutive negative NP/OP PCR tests, clearance by a healthcare professional, or resolution of symptoms. In the prospective study, whole blood, serum and a nasopharyngeal or oropharyngeal swab were collected from each participant by mobile phlebotomists. Over a roughly 2-month period, participants in the prospective study had the option of providing additional blood draws and questionnaires. Prospective study blood samples were shipped either frozen or at room temperature before DNA extraction. About this clone itself: Its antigen remains unidentified. No clone much larger than this one lies a single base away; base qualities are absent.

V lost 7 bases and J lost 7 bases, and the count of bases not matched to a germline gene is 6. The germline V gene (reference sequence) gives CDR1 as LNHDA and CDR2 as SQIVND. The CDR3 sequence holds 14 residues, the cysteine and phenylalanine included. Kept here is only the CDR3 DNA, which spans 42 bases and is read in frame from base 1. TCRbeta CDR3 regions were amplified from genomic DNA by means of the immunoSEQ Assay, a bias-controlled multiplex PCR. As for the original processing: Within the assay, amplification of reference gene primers was used to estimate how many nucleated cells each sample contained. To quantify the absolute abundance of each unique TCRbeta CDR3 rearrangement, sequence reads were collapsed and filtered. For each sample, productive Simpson clonality was calculated as the square root of Simpson's diversity index over productive rearrangements. TCRdb's version of the immuneACCESS table is confined to in-frame rearrangements and falls short of the full clone set. An unresolved V gene accounts for under half of the shortfall where checked; the remainder is of unknown origin. That table furnishes V, J and clone size, whereas the DNA furnished D and trimming. In all, the sample holds approximately 470,000 clones, and 87% of those were seen once. Under 0.75% of the sample is in the top ten clones.

This clonotype originated in a woman under 30 who had recovered from COVID-19. Here the chain combines TRBV19 and TRBJ1-5; 11 bases in the middle match TRBD1. The sequenced material came from PBMCs or T cells enriched from blood (not recorded which). Here the CDR3 is given as CASTRDRGDQPQHF. The nucleotides read TGTGCCAGTACCCGGGACAGGGGGGACCAGCCCCAGCATTTT. The CDR3 plus the reference TRBV19 and TRBJ1-5 genes for the other parts give the full variable domain: DGGITQSPKYLFRKEGQNVTLSCEQNLNHDAMYWYRQDPGQGLRLIYYSQIVNDFQKGDIAEGYSVSREKKESFPLTVTSAQKNPTAFYLCASTRDRGDQPQHFGDGTRLSIL.